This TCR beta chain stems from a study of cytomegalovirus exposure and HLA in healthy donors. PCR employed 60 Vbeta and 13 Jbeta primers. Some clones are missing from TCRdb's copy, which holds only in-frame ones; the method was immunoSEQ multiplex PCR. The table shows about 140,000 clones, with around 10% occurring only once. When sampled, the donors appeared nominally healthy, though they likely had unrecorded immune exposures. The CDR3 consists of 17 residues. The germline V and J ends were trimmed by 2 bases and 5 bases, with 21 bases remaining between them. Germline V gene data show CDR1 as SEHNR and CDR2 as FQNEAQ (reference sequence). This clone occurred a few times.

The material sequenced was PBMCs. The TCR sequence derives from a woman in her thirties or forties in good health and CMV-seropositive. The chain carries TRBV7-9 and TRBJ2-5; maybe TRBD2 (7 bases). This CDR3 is CASSLPQGRGKGETQYF. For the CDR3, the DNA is TGTGCCAGCAGCTTACCCCAGGGGAGGGGAAAGGGGGAGACCCAGTACTTC.